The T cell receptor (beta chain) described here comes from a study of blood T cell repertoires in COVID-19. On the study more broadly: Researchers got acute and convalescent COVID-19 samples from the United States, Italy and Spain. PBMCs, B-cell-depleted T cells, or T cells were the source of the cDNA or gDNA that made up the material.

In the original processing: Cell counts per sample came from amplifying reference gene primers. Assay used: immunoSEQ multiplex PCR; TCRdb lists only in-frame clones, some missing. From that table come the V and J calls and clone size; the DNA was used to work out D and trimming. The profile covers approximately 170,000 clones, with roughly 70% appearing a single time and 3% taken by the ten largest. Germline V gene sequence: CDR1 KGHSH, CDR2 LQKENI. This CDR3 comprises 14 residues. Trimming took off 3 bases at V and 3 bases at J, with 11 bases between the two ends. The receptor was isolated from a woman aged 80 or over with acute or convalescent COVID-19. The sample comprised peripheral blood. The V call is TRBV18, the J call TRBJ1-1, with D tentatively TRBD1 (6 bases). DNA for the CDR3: TGTGCCAGCTCACCGTACAGGGAAGACACTGAAGCTTTCTTT. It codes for CASSPYREDTEAFF.